This T cell receptor (beta chain) is from a study of blood T cells in healthy people across ages. Study conclusions and caveats: Higher diversity, along with more naive CD4+ cells, distinguished long-lived donors from aged donors. A roughly linear age-dependent decrease characterized TCR beta diversity per million T cells.

With a J-beta primer mix and a sample-barcoded 5' primer, a second PCR ran about 6 to 11 cycles. Every sample gave at least 2.5 million paired-end reads containing CDR3. Each CDR3 protein is one row after TCRdb ran MiXCR on the 5' RACE reads. The table includes about 680,000 distinct CDR3 sequences, 49% detected once. With each sample, at least 5 micrograms of total RNA were extracted. Of note for this clonotype: Antigen unknown.

The CDR3 is made up of 16 amino acids. V was pared by 4 bases and J by 0 bases, with 16 bases between. Germline V lookup: CDR1 SGHTS, CDR2 YDEGEE. The J gene is TRBJ1-2, the V gene TRBV5-8; D possibly corresponds to TRBD1 (5 bases). This clonotype originated in a woman in her sixties or seventies in good health. The sample was blood. In DNA, the CDR3 is TGTGCCAGCAGCCGGAGGGGCACTATTTCTAACTATGGCTACACCTTC. Translated: CASSRRGTISNYGYTF.